This T cell receptor beta chain was obtained from a study of patients and donors after allogeneic stem cell transplantation. With 10 bases removed from V and 0 bases from J, the gap between germline ends came to 22 bases. The CDR3 sequence is 16 residues long. Per germline, CDR1 SGHRS and CDR2 YFSETQ. Each CDR3 protein is one row after TCRdb ran MiXCR on the RT-PCR reads. In the table there are 25,000 to 30,000 distinct CDR3 sequences, over 7% of which are singletons. The source material was blood, either unsorted or a sorted T cell fraction (not recorded which). This clonotype was sampled from a human donor who was either an allogeneic HSCT recipient or a stem cell or donor lymphocyte infusion donor (not recorded which). It is not recorded whose cells these are; they may come from a transplant donor. The chain is built from TRBV5-1 and TRBJ1-1; perhaps TRBD1 as D (6 bases). The CDR3, as DNA: TGCGCCTCCAGTCCTGGGGGCACAGGCTTGAACACTGAAGCTTTCTTT. It specifies CASSPGGTGLNTEAFF.